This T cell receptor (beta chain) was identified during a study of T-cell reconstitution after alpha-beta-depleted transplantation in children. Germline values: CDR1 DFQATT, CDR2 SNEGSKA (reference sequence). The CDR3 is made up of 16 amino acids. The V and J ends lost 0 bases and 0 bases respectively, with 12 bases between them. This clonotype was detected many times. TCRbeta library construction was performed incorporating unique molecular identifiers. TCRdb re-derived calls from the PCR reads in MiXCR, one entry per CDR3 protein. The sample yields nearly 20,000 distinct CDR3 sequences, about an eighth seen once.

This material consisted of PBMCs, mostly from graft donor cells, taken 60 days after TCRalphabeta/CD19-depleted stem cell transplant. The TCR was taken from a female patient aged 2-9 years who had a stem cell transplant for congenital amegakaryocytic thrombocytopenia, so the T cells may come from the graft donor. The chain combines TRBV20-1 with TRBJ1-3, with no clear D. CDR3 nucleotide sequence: TGCAGTGCTAGAGAGGGCGCGGTAATCTCTGGAAACACCATATATTTT. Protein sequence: CSAREGAVISGNTIYF.